This T cell receptor beta chain comes out of a study of blood T cell repertoires in COVID-19. Study context: Both acute and convalescent COVID-19 samples were obtained from the United States, Italy and Spain.

Original analysis: Reference gene primer amplification yielded estimated nucleated cell counts. Some clones are missing from TCRdb's copy, which holds only in-frame ones; the method was immunoSEQ multiplex PCR. V and J calls and clone size are copied from that table; D and trimming were computed from the DNA. The sample consists of around 250,000 clones, 75% to 90% of them appearing once. The CDR3 is 15 amino acids. CDR1 and CDR2 from the germline V gene are MDHEN and SYDVKM. The ends lost 5 bases at V and 4 bases at J; junction bases unmatched: 9. This study enrolled people aged 18 to 89 from about 24 US geographic areas.

The sample was PBMCs or T cells enriched from blood (not recorded which). This receptor was identified in a woman in her forties or fifties who had recovered from COVID-19. The chain carries TRBV28 and TRBJ2-7; 9 bases line up with TRBD1. The CDR3 protein is CASSPQTGGVYEQYF. The CDR3 nucleotides read TGTGCCAGCAGTCCTCAGACAGGGGGGGTGTACGAGCAGTACTTC. Full variable domain (rest looked up from reference TRBV28 and TRBJ2-7): DVKVTQSSRYLVKRTGEKVFLECVQDMDHENMFWYRQDPGLGLRLIYFSYDVKMKEKGDIPEGYSVSREKKERFSLILESASTNQTSMYLCASSPQTGGVYEQYFGPGTRLTVT.